Described below is a single T cell receptor (beta chain) sequence and its context. Each cell subset's genomic DNA was divided evenly among several immunoSEQ plates. It was approximately 280 ng DNA, approximately 30,000 T cell genomes, that went into each replicate PCR of unsorted PBMC. Produced via immunoSEQ multiplex PCR; TCRdb's table is partial and in-frame only. The repertoire holds 450,000 to 500,000 clones, with 81% as singletons. Trimming cost V 10 bases and J 2 bases; bases outside gene matches: 8. In germline, CDR1 is ENHRY, CDR2 SYGVKD. This CDR3 region has 15 residues. This entry comes from a study of shared clonotypes between healthy human individuals. The donors were all Caucasian adults (living in Nashville, Tennessee).

The V and J genes are TRBV10-3 and TRBJ2-6; TRBD1 aligns across 7 bases. Sequencing was done on a sample of PBMCs. The sequence was obtained from a woman aged 40 to 49 in good health. Some clones in this sample may be carry-over from other donors' samples. CDR3 DNA: TGTGCCAGCAAATTTCAGGGGGCTGGGGCCAACGTCCTGACTTTC. Amino acids: CASKFQGAGANVLTF.